This TCR beta chain was captured in a study of blood T cells in healthy people across ages. The authors ran a second PCR of 7 to 11 cycles using a sample-barcoded 5' primer and a J-beta primer mix. TCRdb analysed the 5' RACE reads with MiXCR anew, one entry per CDR3 protein. The profile covers some 730,000 distinct CDR3 sequences, with 20% to 25% appearing a single time and around a fifth taken by the ten largest. The donors, healthy Caucasians from Russia, were aged 6 to 90. V shed 5 bases and J shed 4 bases, with 4 bases lying between them. This CDR3 region has 11 residues. The source is a man aged 65-85 years in good health. The chain combines TRBV12-3 or TRBV12-4 with TRBJ2-3; D is unresolved. Material: blood. The CDR3 is CASSEPDTQYF. The DNA for the CDR3 is TGTGCCAGCAGTGAACCAGATACGCAGTATTTT.